Listed here are 30 T cell receptor beta chains from one sample, sequenced in a study of T cell responses to AZD1222 COVID-19 vaccine. Libraries were prepared by immunoSEQ multiplex PCR; TCRdb keeps only in-frame clonotypes and omits some of them. The data contain 60,000 to 75,000 clones, 65% to 90% of them singletons. The material was peripheral blood, obtained on day 0 of AZD1222 vaccination. These receptors were obtained from an adult in good health.

J is TRBJ1-4 and V is TRBV5-1; 7 bases match TRBD1. V trimming: 0 bases; J trimming: 7 bases; junction bases outside the gene matches: 3. This CDR3 has 14 amino acids. CDR1 is SGHRS, CDR2 YFSETQ, per germline. This CDR3 is CASSLDRGGEKLFF. DNA of the CDR3: TGCGCCAGCAGCTTGGACAGGGGTGGTGAAAAACTGTTTTTT.

The chain links TRBV4-1 to TRBJ1-5, with 7 bases lining up with TRBD1. This CDR3 has 16 residues. The germline CDR1 and CDR2 sequences are MGHRA and YSYEKL. J was trimmed by 11 bases and V by 0 bases; bases with no gene match: 13. CDR3: CASSQDRGGQAVAQHF. DNA for the CDR3: TGCGCCAGCAGCCAAGATCGTGGTGGACAGGCTGTGGCCCAGCATTTT.

This chain links TRBV5-1 with TRBJ1-3; D is undetermined. The V and J ends lost 3 bases and 1 base respectively, with 8 bases between them. Germline lookup yields CDR1 SGHRS and CDR2 YFSETQ. CDR3 length: 14 residues. CDR3 DNA: TGCGCCAGCAGCTCGGGAGGTTCTGGAAACACCATATATTTT. Its translation is CASSSGGSGNTIYF.

The CDR3 coding sequence is TGTGCCAGCAGTTTGAATTATTGGGGCTACACCTTC. Its translation is CASSLNYWGYTF. V is TRBV28 and J is TRBJ1-2; D is unresolved. This CDR3 is 12 amino acids long. Germline-derived CDR1 and CDR2 are MDHEN and SYDVKM. Trimming cost V 3 bases and J 8 bases, with 10 bases left between them.

This chain connects TRBV28 to TRBJ1-2, with TRBD1 identical over 7 bases. Germline trimming cut 3 bases from V and 8 bases from J; bases unmatched to any gene: 3. The germline V gene encodes CDR1 MDHEN and CDR2 SYDVKM. The CDR3 runs 12 residues. In DNA form, the CDR3 reads TGTGCCAGCAGTTTGGTAGGGGGCGGCTACACCTTC. Protein product: CASSLVGGGYTF.

The CDR3 loop reads CAWSPRRDGYTF. The CDR3 region has the DNA TGTGCCTGGAGTCCCCGCCGAGATGGCTACACCTTC. The V call is TRBV30, the J call TRBJ1-2; D not certain. Looked up from germline, CDR1 is GTSNPN and CDR2 is SVGIG (reference sequence). Trimming stripped 2 bases from V and 6 bases from J, with 10 bases between. This CDR3 has 12 residues.

This clone was observed once. The chain links TRBV5-6 to TRBJ1-2; a possible D gene is TRBD1 (5 bases). The CDR3 totals 13 residues. Germline CDR1 SGHDT, CDR2 YYEEEE. With 4 bases removed from V and 8 bases from J, the gap between germline ends came to 15 bases. CDR3 protein: CASSRIGTVGYTF. CDR3 nucleotide sequence: TGTGCCAGCAGCCGGATAGGGACGGTAGGCTACACCTTC. Supplemented by reference TRBV5-6 and TRBJ1-2, the full variable domain reads DAGVTQSPTHLIKTRGQQVTLRCSPKSGHDTVSWYQQALGQGPQFIFQYYEEEERQRGNFPDRFSGHQFPNYSSELNVNALLLGDSALYLCASSRIGTVGYTFGSGTRLTVV.

The chain has TRBV29-1 and TRBJ2-5, with D unresolved. CDR1 SQVTM and CDR2 ANQGSEA come from the germline V gene. The V gene lost 5 bases and the J gene lost 5 bases, with 3 bases spanning the gap. This CDR3 contains 9 residues. The chain's CDR3 is CSVWETQYF. The CDR3 DNA reads TGCAGCGTTTGGGAGACCCAGTACTTC.

The chain uses TRBV27 and TRBJ1-3, with 7 positions matching TRBD1. V lost 5 bases, J lost 1 base, and 5 bases stayed unmatched. Germline V lookup: CDR1 MNHEY, CDR2 SMNVEV (reference sequence). The CDR3 has 15 residues. CDR3 sequence (DNA): TGTGCCAGCAGTGCCCAGGGACAGTCTGGAAACACCATATATTTT. Its translation is CASSAQGQSGNTIYF.

This clone came up once. The chain recombines TRBV19 with TRBJ2-1, with TRBD2 matching over 11 bases. The germline gives CDR1 LNHDA, CDR2 SQIVND (reference sequence). This CDR3 region has 16 residues. Trimming at V came to 2 bases and at J to 2 bases, leaving 2 bases not matched to a gene. The CDR3 spells CASSITSGGPYNEQFF. The CDR3 bases are TGTGCCAGTAGTATAACTAGCGGGGGCCCCTACAATGAGCAGTTCTTC. Full variable domain (missing parts from reference TRBV19 and TRBJ2-1): DGGITQSPKYLFRKEGQNVTLSCEQNLNHDAMYWYRQDPGQGLRLIYYSQIVNDFQKGDIAEGYSVSREKKESFPLTVTSAQKNPTAFYLCASSITSGGPYNEQFFGPGTRLTVL.

This chain links TRBV3-1 (or the pseudogene TRBV3-2) with TRBJ2-1, with D possibly matching TRBD1 (5 bases). Per the germline V gene, CDR1 is LGHDT and CDR2 is YNNKEL (reference sequence). The V gene lost 1 base and the J gene lost 14 bases, with 21 bases spanning the gap. The CDR3 length is 15 residues. CDR3 protein: CASSQGMGPPYLKFF. The CDR3 region has the DNA TGTGCCAGCAGCCAAGGGATGGGGCCCCCATATTTGAAGTTCTTC.

The chain is built from TRBV3-1 (or the pseudogene TRBV3-2) and TRBJ2-7; 9 bases map to TRBD1. Per germline, CDR1 LGHDT and CDR2 YNNKEL (reference sequence). V gave up 4 bases and J gave up 1 base; unmatched junction bases: 2. The CDR3 sequence is 14 residues long. CDR3 DNA sequence: TGTGCCAGCAGCCGCGGGACAGGGTCCTACGAGCAGTACTTC. It specifies CASSRGTGSYEQYF.

V and J are TRBV10-2 and TRBJ1-1; unclear D gene. The CDR3 length is 14 residues. Germline assignment: CDR1 WSHSY and CDR2 SAAADI. Trimming stripped 4 bases from V and 3 bases from J, with 12 bases between. The CDR3: CASSVSGPDTEAFF. DNA of the CDR3: TGCGCCAGCAGTGTCAGTGGGCCGGACACTGAAGCTTTCTTT.

The rearrangement uses TRBV5-4 and TRBJ2-3, with D unresolved. This CDR3 has 14 amino acids. Germline values: CDR1 SGHNT, CDR2 YYREEE (reference sequence). V gave up 6 bases and J gave up 4 bases, with 15 bases separating them. Written as DNA, the CDR3 is TGTGCCAGCACCCCCAGGATGTTCGCAGATACGCAGTATTTT. It encodes CASTPRMFADTQYF. The full variable domain, rest sourced from reference TRBV5-4 and TRBJ2-3, is ETGVTQSPTHLIKTRGQQVTLRCSSQSGHNTVSWYQQALGQGPQFIFQYYREEENGRGNFPPRFSGLQFPNYSSELNVNALELDDSALYLCASTPRMFADTQYFGPGTRLTVL.

V gene TRBV28 combines with J gene TRBJ1-4; the match to TRBD1 covers 8 bases. The V and J ends lost 6 bases and 8 bases, in that order; junction bases with no gene match: 8. Germline V gives CDR1 MDHEN, CDR2 SYDVKM. The CDR3 runs 14 residues. The DNA of the CDR3 is TGTGCCAGCAGAACAGGGGGTGGTGGGGAAAAACTGTTTTTT. Residues: CASRTGGGGEKLFF.

The rearrangement links TRBV18 to TRBJ1-5, with 8 nucleotides matching TRBD1. The CDR3 is 12 residues long. The germline V gene has CDR1 KGHSH and CDR2 LQKENI. V dropped 3 bases and J dropped 9; count of bases not matched to a gene: 1. Written as DNA, the CDR3 is TGTGCCAGCTCACCTACAGGGGGGCCCCAGCATTTT. It is translated as CASSPTGGPQHF. Filled out from reference TRBV18 and TRBJ1-5, the complete variable domain reads NAGVMQNPRHLVRRRGQEARLRCSPMKGHSHVYWYRQLPEEGLKFMVYLQKENIIDESGMPKERFSAEFPKEGPSILRIQQVVRGDSAAYFCASSPTGGPQHFGDGTRLSIL.

This chain joins TRBV19 and TRBJ1-1; no definite D call. Trimming took 5 bases from V and 1 from J, leaving 11 bases between them. From germline, CDR1 is LNHDA and CDR2 SQIVND (reference sequence). The CDR3 has 14 amino acids. The CDR3 DNA reads as TGTGCCAGTAGTTCTAGGGTTACGAACACTGAAGCTTTCTTT. Its translation is CASSSRVTNTEAFF.

This clone was observed a few times. V and J are TRBV19 and TRBJ1-1, with a tentative D call TRBD1 (5 bases). This CDR3 has 15 residues. CDR1 and CDR2 from the germline V gene are LNHDA and SQIVND (reference sequence). With 3 bases removed from V and 0 bases from J, the gap between germline ends came to 11 bases. CDR3 loop: CASSIFPGLNTEAFF. Here the CDR3 DNA reads TGTGCCAGTAGTATCTTTCCGGGACTGAACACTGAAGCTTTCTTT.

The chain employs TRBV3-1 (or the pseudogene TRBV3-2) and TRBJ2-5; 7 positions agree with TRBD2. There are 14 residues in the CDR3. The trim removed 0 bases at V and 2 bases at J, leaving 0 bases unmatched. Germline CDR1 LGHDT, CDR2 YNNKEL (reference sequence). CDR3 bases: TGTGCCAGCAGCCAAGAGGGGGGGCAAGAGACCCAGTACTTC. Its translation: CASSQEGGQETQYF.

This chain connects TRBV6-1 to TRBJ1-5; TRBD1 is a possible D gene (6 bases). The CDR3 has 16 amino acids. Germline CDR1 reads MNHNS; CDR2 reads SASEGT. Trimming removed 1 base at V and 5 bases at J, with 15 bases between. The chain's CDR3 is CASSEVAGAKDQPQHF. The CDR3 DNA is TGTGCCAGCAGTGAAGTTGCGGGGGCGAAAGATCAGCCCCAGCATTTT.

J is TRBJ1-1 and V is TRBV5-1; TRBD1 matches at 7 bases. Trimming at V came to 5 bases and at J to 8 bases, leaving 6 bases not matched to a gene. CDR3 size: 12 residues. Germline V lookup: CDR1 SGHRS, CDR2 YFSETQ. The CDR3 reads CASSTTGEEAFF. The CDR3 coding sequence is TGCGCCAGCAGTACTACAGGGGAAGAAGCTTTCTTT.

This clone was seen just once. The rearrangement uses TRBV21-1 and TRBJ1-2. TRBV21-1 is labeled a pseudogene. This CDR3 region has 11 residues. The CDR3 DNA reads as TGTGCCAGCAACGGGTTCTATGGCTACACCTTC. Translating it yields CASNGFYGYTF.

The V and J genes are TRBV11-1 and TRBJ1-2; D is undetermined. With 2 bases removed from V and 8 bases from J, the gap between germline ends came to 12 bases. Looked up from germline, CDR1 is SGHAT and CDR2 is FQDESV (reference sequence). CDR3 length equals 13 residues. DNA for the CDR3: TGTGCCAGCAGCTTATCGGGAGCTCGGGGCTACACCTTC. Translated: CASSLSGARGYTF.

The rearrangement uses TRBV12-1 and TRBJ1-1. TRBV12-1 is a pseudogene segment. This CDR3 is 15 amino acids long. As DNA, the CDR3 is TGTGCCAGCAGCCCCCTTCGGGCCTTCCAGACTGAAGCTTTCTTT. It encodes CASSPLRAFQTEAFF.

This rearrangement joins TRBV6-5 to TRBJ1-2, with unresolved D. Per germline, CDR1 MNHEY and CDR2 SVGAGI. With 0 bases removed from V and 8 bases from J, the gap between germline ends came to 13 bases. The CDR3 has 14 amino acids. The chain's CDR3 is CASSYSSEGGGYTF. The CDR3 bases are TGTGCCAGCAGTTACTCGTCCGAGGGTGGCGGCTACACCTTC.

The chain employs TRBV6-5 and TRBJ2-2, with D hard to call. Trimming pared 4 bases from V and 6 bases from J, leaving 3 bases between. The CDR3 is 11 amino acids. Germline values: CDR1 MNHEY, CDR2 SVGAGI. The CDR3 region has the DNA TGTGCCAGCAGTTTTTCCGGGGAGCTGTTTTTT. Translating it yields CASSFSGELFF.

The chain is built from TRBV9 and TRBJ1-1, with D uncertain. Per the germline V gene, CDR1 is SGDLS and CDR2 is YYNGEE. Trimming removed 3 bases at V and 1 base at J, with 10 bases between. There are 14 residues in the CDR3. CDR3 DNA sequence: TGTGCCAGCAGCGCCATGTGGAGGAACACTGAAGCTTTCTTT. It codes for CASSAMWRNTEAFF. Together with reference TRBV9 and TRBJ1-1, the CDR3 gives the full variable domain: DSGVTQTPKHLITATGQRVTLRCSPRSGDLSVYWYQQSLDQGLQFLIQYYNGEERAKGNILERFSAQQFPDLHSELNLSSLELGDSALYFCASSAMWRNTEAFFGQGTRLTVV.

V gene TRBV10-2 combines with J gene TRBJ2-2; D may be TRBD1 (6 bases). Germline values: CDR1 WSHSY, CDR2 SAAADI. Trimming left V 8 bases short and J 0 bases short, with 22 bases between. This CDR3 spans 18 amino acids. The CDR3 here is CASHNLASGTPNTGELFF. The CDR3 bases are TGCGCCAGCCATAATCTCGCCTCCGGGACACCGAACACCGGGGAGCTGTTTTTT.

This chain connects TRBV5-4 to TRBJ1-4; D gene uncertain. Germline CDR1 and CDR2: SGHNT and YYREEE (reference sequence). Trimming cost V 0 bases and J 8 bases, with 11 bases left between them. CDR3 length: 14 amino acids. CDR3 loop: CASSLAPGNEKLFF. The CDR3 DNA reads as TGTGCCAGCAGCTTGGCCCCGGGGAACGAAAAACTGTTTTTT.

The rearrangement joins TRBV7-8 to TRBJ1-4, with TRBD1 matching 9 bases. After removal of 5 bases from V and 7 bases from J, the junction contained 11 bases not matched to a gene. This CDR3 region has 16 residues. Germline-derived CDR1 and CDR2 are SGHVS and FQNEAQ. CDR3 amino acids: CASSPLRTGEGEKLFF. For the CDR3, the DNA is TGTGCCAGCAGCCCGTTGAGGACAGGGGAGGGTGAAAAACTGTTTTTT. Using reference TRBV7-8 and TRBJ1-4 for the parts outside the CDR3, the full variable domain is GAGVSQSPRYKVAKRGQDVALRCDPISGHVSLFWYQQALGQGPEFLTYFQNEAQLDKSGLPSDRFFAERPEGSVSTLKIQRTQQEDSAVYLCASSPLRTGEGEKLFFGSGTQLSVL.